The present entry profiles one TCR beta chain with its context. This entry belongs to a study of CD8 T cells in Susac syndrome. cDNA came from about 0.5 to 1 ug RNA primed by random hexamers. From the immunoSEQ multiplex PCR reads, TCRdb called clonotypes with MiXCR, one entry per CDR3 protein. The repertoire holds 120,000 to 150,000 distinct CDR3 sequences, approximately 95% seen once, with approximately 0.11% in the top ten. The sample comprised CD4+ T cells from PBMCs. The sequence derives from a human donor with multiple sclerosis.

The CDR3 loop is CSARDRRDRGRSSTDTQYF. The CDR3, as DNA: TGCAGTGCTAGAGATCGTCGGGACAGGGGCCGTTCTAGCACAGATACGCAGTATTTT. The chain links TRBV20-1 to TRBJ2-3, with TRBD1 matching over 10 bases. The CDR3 loop spans 19 amino acids. Losses at the gene ends were 0 bases for V and 0 bases for J; bases not matched to a gene: 12. Germline lookup yields CDR1 DFQATT and CDR2 SNEGSKA (reference sequence).